These T cell receptor beta chains were read from a single sample in a study of T-cell memory formation after mild COVID-19. TCRdb called the 5' RACE reads again in MiXCR, with one record for every CDR3 protein. The sample shows about 110,000 distinct CDR3 sequences, 15% to 20% of them seen only once. Sample: PBMCs or a T cell subset sorted from them (not recorded which). Receptors originate from a man between 18 and 29 years old who had mild COVID-19 (a few samples of this study predate the infection). Cell type and time point are not known. Both conserved end residues are part of each CDR3. The order of the fields is D gene, J gene, clone size, V gene, CDR3 DNA, CDR3 protein. The D gene is left open where the match is weak. Some rows mark clone size as missing; the rest say once, few, many or name a class of expanded clone.

. TRBJ2-5 many TRBV20-1 TGCAGTGCTAAGGGACCTGGGGAGACCCAGTACTTC CSAKGPGETQYF
. TRBJ2-2 few TRBV5-1 TGCGCCAGCAGCTTCGGGGTAGCGGGGGAGCTGTTTTTT CASSFGVAGELFF
TRBD2 TRBJ2-5 . TRBV7-9 TGTGCCAGCAGCCCCACTGGACGGGAGGAGGAGACCCAGTACTTC CASSPTGREEETQYF
. TRBJ2-2 few TRBV5-1 TGCGCCAGCAGCCTCCTGGGCCTAAAGGGCGGGGAGCTGTTTTTT CASSLLGLKGGELFF
. TRBJ2-6 few TRBV5-1 TGCGCCAGCAGCATCCCCCAGAACTCTGGGGCCAACGTCCTGACTTTC CASSIPQNSGANVLTF
TRBD2 TRBJ2-3 . TRBV29-1 TGCAGCGCTTCCCTAGCGGGGGGGCCGACAGATACGCAGTATTTT CSASLAGGPTDTQYF
. TRBJ1-5 few TRBV6-2/TRBV6-3 TGTGCCAGCAGTTGGGTGTCTCTCAATCAGCCCCAGCATTTT CASSWVSLNQPQHF
. TRBJ2-7 . TRBV18 TGTGCCAGCTCATCCGGCGGACTCGAGCAGTACTTC CASSSGGLEQYF
. TRBJ2-7 . TRBV20-1 TGCAGTGCTAGATATCCCTACGGGTCCTACGAGCAGTACTTC CSARYPYGSYEQYF
. TRBJ2-7 few TRBV5-4 TGTGCCAGCAGCCCCAGCCCAAGCGACAGTTACGAGCAGTACTTC CASSPSPSDSYEQYF
. TRBJ2-1 many TRBV7-2 TGTGCCAGCAGCATATGGGTCGACAATGAGCAGTTCTTC CASSIWVDNEQFF
. TRBJ2-7 many TRBV9 TGTGCCAGCAGCGTAGGAGCGGGCGGAACCTACGAGCAGTACTTC CASSVGAGGTYEQYF
. TRBJ1-5 few TRBV7-8 TGTGCCAGCAGCACGTTAGGAGGGTCGAGCAATCAGCCCCAGCATTTT CASSTLGGSSNQPQHF
. TRBJ1-1 once TRBV3-1 TGTGCCAGCAGCCAACGGGGGGGCACTGAAGCTTTCTTT CASSQRGGTEAFF
. TRBJ2-7 few TRBV2 TGTGCCAGCGGGAGACAGGGACTGAACGAGCAGTACTTC CASGRQGLNEQYF